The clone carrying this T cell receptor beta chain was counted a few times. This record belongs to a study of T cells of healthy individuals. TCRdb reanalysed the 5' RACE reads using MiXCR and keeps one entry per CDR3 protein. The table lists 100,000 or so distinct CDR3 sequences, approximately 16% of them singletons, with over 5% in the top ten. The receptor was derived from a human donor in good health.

The CDR3 loop reads CASSGGGGDTIYF. The CDR3 DNA follows: TGTGCCAGCAGCGGAGGTGGGGGTGACACCATATATTTT. The gene calls are TRBV7-9 and TRBJ1-3; D might be TRBD1 (5 bases). There are 13 residues in the CDR3. The V and J ends lost 5 bases and 8 bases respectively, with 13 bases between them. In germline, CDR1 is SEHNR, CDR2 FQNEAQ (reference sequence).